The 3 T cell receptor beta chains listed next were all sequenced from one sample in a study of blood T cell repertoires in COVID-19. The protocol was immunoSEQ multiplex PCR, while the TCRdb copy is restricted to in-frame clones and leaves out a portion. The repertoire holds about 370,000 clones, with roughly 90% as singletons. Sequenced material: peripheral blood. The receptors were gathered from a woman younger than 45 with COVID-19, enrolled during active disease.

The CDR3 loop is CASSLDASTGELFF. The CDR3 DNA reads TGTGCCAGCAGCTTGGACGCGTCCACCGGGGAGCTGTTTTTT. The chain has TRBV5-4 and TRBJ2-2; D remains unclear. The CDR3 has 14 amino acids. With 0 bases removed from V and 4 bases from J, the gap between germline ends came to 7 bases. Germline V CDR1 and CDR2: SGHNT, YYREEE (reference sequence).

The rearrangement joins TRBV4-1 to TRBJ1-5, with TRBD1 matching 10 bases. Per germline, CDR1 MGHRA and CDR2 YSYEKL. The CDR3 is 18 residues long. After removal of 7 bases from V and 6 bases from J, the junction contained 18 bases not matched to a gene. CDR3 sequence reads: CASNPGAGGDRGRQPQHF. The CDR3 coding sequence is TGCGCCAGCAACCCGGGTGCCGGTGGCGACAGGGGGCGTCAGCCCCAGCATTTT.

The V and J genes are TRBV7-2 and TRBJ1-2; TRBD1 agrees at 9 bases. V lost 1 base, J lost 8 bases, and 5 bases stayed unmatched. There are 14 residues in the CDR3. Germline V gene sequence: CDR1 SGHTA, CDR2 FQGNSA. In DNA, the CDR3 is TGTGCCAGCAGCTTAGACAGGGGGCAACGGGGCTACACCTTC. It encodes CASSLDRGQRGYTF.